This TCR beta chain was retrieved from a study of T-cell reconstitution after alpha-beta-depleted transplantation in children. With V trimmed by 2 bases and J by 5 bases, 6 bases remained unmatched. CDR1 and CDR2 (germline): LGHDT, YNNKEL (reference sequence). This CDR3 contains 15 residues. The table lists this clonotype with a few counts. It was with unique molecular identifiers that the TCRbeta library was prepared. Using its own MiXCR run on the PCR reads, TCRdb lists one record per CDR3 protein. The sample holds a few hundred thousand distinct CDR3 sequences, around 21% seen once. This chain joins TRBV3-1 and TRBJ2-1, with 7 bases that match TRBD1. The sample was PBMCs from the stem cell graft donor, taken from the stem cell graft. The receptor was derived from a human donor who donated a stem cell graft to a child with acute myeloid leukemia. The CDR3 coding sequence is TGTGCCAGCAGCCAACCGGGACAGCCGAACAATGAGCAGTTCTTC. It codes for CASSQPGQPNNEQFF.